The 12 T cell receptor beta chains reported below all come from one sample, sequenced in a study of blood T cell repertoires in COVID-19. The method was immunoSEQ multiplex PCR; TCRdb's version includes in-frame clones alone and lacks a portion of them. The table has 200,000 to 250,000 clones, approximately 90% seen once; the top ten hold approximately 0.9%. The specimen sequenced was PBMCs or T cells enriched from blood (not recorded which). These TCRs come from a man aged 50-60 years who had been exposed to COVID-19.

This clone was observed a single time. V gene TRBV19 combines with J gene TRBJ1-4; the D gene is possibly TRBD1 (6 bases). Trimming pared 9 bases from V and 5 bases from J, leaving 25 bases between. Germline V lookup: CDR1 LNHDA, CDR2 SQIVND (reference sequence). This CDR3 is built from 17 residues. CDR3 residues: CASLSRGGTFENEKLFF. DNA of the CDR3: TGTGCCAGCCTGAGCCGGGGGGGCACGTTTGAAAATGAAAAACTGTTTTTT.

The V call is TRBV4-2, the J call TRBJ1-2, with 8 bases lining up with TRBD1. Per germline, CDR1 LGHNA and CDR2 YNFKEQ. V lost 6 bases, J lost 6 bases, and 12 bases stayed unmatched. This CDR3 has 15 residues. For the CDR3, the DNA is TGTGCCAGCAGGAAGTTGGGAGCGACAGGGGATGGCTACACCTTC. Amino acid sequence: CASRKLGATGDGYTF.

This rearrangement joins TRBV12-3 or TRBV12-4 to TRBJ1-1; D is unresolved. The CDR3 totals 13 residues. Between the trimmed V and J ends, which lost 5 bases and 4 bases, there was a span of 11 bases. CDR3 sequence reads: CASSRARSTEAFF. The CDR3 DNA is TGTGCCAGCAGTCGCGCTCGGAGCACTGAAGCTTTCTTT.

This chain uses TRBV18 with TRBJ1-4; 7 bases are a match to TRBD1. The CDR3 contains 14 residues. Germline CDR1 KGHSH, CDR2 LQKENI. V lost 5 bases and J lost 6; bases outside the gene matches: 6. CDR3 sequence (DNA): TGTGCCAGCTCAACGGGACAGCCTTATGAAAAACTGTTTTTT. Residues: CASSTGQPYEKLFF.

The chain carries TRBV20-1 and TRBJ2-5; 14 bases map to TRBD2. The CDR3 length is 18 residues. The junction had 13 bases not matched to a gene; V was cut back by 3 bases and J by 4 bases. Germline V gene data show CDR1 as DFQATT and CDR2 as SNEGSKA (reference sequence). CDR3 nucleotide sequence: TGCAGTGCTAGTAGGATAGGACTAGCGGGGGGACTAGGAGAGACCCAGTACTTC. Translation: CSASRIGLAGGLGETQYF.

The rearrangement joins TRBV28 to TRBJ2-7, with TRBD2 matching 7 bases. The CDR3 is 15 residues long. CDR1 and CDR2 (germline): MDHEN, SYDVKM. V shed 7 bases and J 5 bases; nucleotides not matched to a gene: 14. The CDR3 is CASKMGGFPSHEQYF. In nucleotides, the CDR3 is TGTGCCAGCAAAATGGGGGGGTTCCCAAGCCACGAGCAGTACTTC.

This clone was observed a few times. V usage is TRBV9 and J usage is TRBJ2-5; TRBD2 is a possible D gene (5 bases). Germline assignment: CDR1 SGDLS and CDR2 YYNGEE. V was shortened by 3 bases and J by 5 bases, with 14 bases between the two germline ends. CDR3 length: 14 residues. The CDR3 reads CASSAGLYEETQYF. The DNA of the CDR3 is TGTGCCAGCAGCGCAGGACTTTACGAGGAGACCCAGTACTTC.

The J gene is TRBJ1-1, the V gene TRBV28; TRBD1 might be the D (6 bases). The germline V gene has CDR1 MDHEN and CDR2 SYDVKM. The CDR3 loop spans 16 amino acids. V lost 5 bases and J 1 base, leaving 17 bases between the germline ends. Written as DNA, the CDR3 is TGTGCCAGCAGTGCGTCAGGGGTCTCGGCGAACACTGAAGCTTTCTTT. Translated, it gives CASSASGVSANTEAFF.

The chain carries TRBV2 and TRBJ2-1; D perhaps matches TRBD2 (6 bases). V was shortened by 7 bases and J by 6 bases, with 10 bases between the two germline ends. Germline lookup yields CDR1 SNHLY and CDR2 FYNNEI. The CDR3 is 12 residues long. DNA for the CDR3: TGTGCCAGCAAACGGGAGAGCAATGAGCAGTTCTTC. It yields the protein CASKRESNEQFF.

Points on this clone: This specimen includes other DNA sequences encoding the same CDR3. This chain connects TRBV2 to TRBJ1-2; D possibly corresponds to TRBD1 (5 bases). Trimming took off 6 bases at V and 4 bases at J, with 6 bases between the two ends. CDR3 size: 11 residues. CDR1 SNHLY and CDR2 FYNNEI come from the germline V gene. In DNA, the CDR3 is TGTGCCAGCAGCGGGGGCTATGGCTACACCTTC. As protein: CASSGGYGYTF.

The rearrangement uses TRBV6-5 and TRBJ2-5; 9 positions agree with TRBD2. Germline-derived CDR1 and CDR2 are MNHEY and SVGAGI. The CDR3 is 16 residues long. Unmatched junction bases numbered 8, after V lost 1 base and J lost 5 bases. DNA for the CDR3: TGTGCCAGCAGTTACTGGCCGGGACTAGCCGCGGAGACCCAGTACTTC. As protein: CASSYWPGLAAETQYF.

V gene TRBV18 combines with J gene TRBJ1-1; maybe TRBD1 (5 bases). V lost 2 bases and J 2 bases, leaving 15 bases between the germline ends. CDR3 length equals 16 residues. In germline, CDR1 is KGHSH, CDR2 LQKENI. This CDR3 reads CASSPTPQGLNTEAFF. In DNA form, the CDR3 reads TGTGCCAGCTCACCAACCCCCCAGGGATTAAACACTGAAGCTTTCTTT.